This T cell receptor (beta chain) comes out of a study of OX40 agonist ivuxolimab in advanced cancers. Sequencing used immunoSEQ multiplex PCR; TCRdb keeps in-frame clones, though not all of them. The table has about 77,000 clones, around 83% seen once. Trimming removed 3 bases at V and 2 bases at J, with 13 bases between. CDR1 and CDR2 (germline): MNHNS, SASEGT. The CDR3 length is 15 residues. The TCR sequence derives from an adult with an advanced solid tumor such as melanoma, head and neck, liver or kidney cancer. V is TRBV6-1 and J is TRBJ1-2; D might be TRBD1 (6 bases). Sequenced here: CD4+ or CD8+ T cells sorted from blood, sampled in a trial of the OX40 agonist ivuxolimab. CDR3 amino acids: CASSEMTGANYGYTF. CDR3 sequence (DNA): TGTGCCAGCAGTGAGATGACAGGAGCAAACTATGGCTACACCTTC.